Sequencing of this T cell receptor beta chain was carried out in a study of cytomegalovirus exposure and HLA in healthy donors. Study-wide results and limits: The presence/absence work took it that sequencing depth was about the same across donors. Sequencing likely generated an artifact that appeared as a cluster of highly shared sequence variants.

Concerning this clone itself: Its antigen is not known.

Researchers ran the PCR with 60 Vbeta and 13 Jbeta primers. The protocol was immunoSEQ multiplex PCR, while the TCRdb copy is restricted to in-frame clones and leaves out a portion. The data hold 150,000 to 200,000 clones, with around 75% observed a single time. The TCR comes from a woman aged 50 to 60 in good health and CMV-seropositive. The sequenced material came from PBMCs.

The CDR3 DNA follows: TGTGCCAGCAGGGTGACTGATGATGGAAACACCATATATTTT. This encodes CASRVTDDGNTIYF. The chain joins TRBV6-5 to TRBJ1-3, with unresolved D. V lost 6 bases to trimming and J lost 3 bases, with 12 bases between them. The germline gives CDR1 MNHEY, CDR2 SVGAGI. The CDR3 has 14 amino acids.